This paragraph covers one T cell receptor beta chain sequence. The antigen is not known. The CDR3 extends over 14 amino acids. Germline V gene sequence: CDR1 KGHSH, CDR2 LQKENI. Trimming left V 1 base short and J 6 bases short, with 12 bases between. PCR used 60 Vbeta primers and 13 Jbeta primers. The table came from immunoSEQ multiplex PCR; TCRdb's copy has only in-frame clones and leaves some out. The sample lists about 190,000 clones, approximately 75% occurring once. This entry belongs to a study of cytomegalovirus exposure and HLA in healthy donors. General study points: Certain indistinguishable V segments, among them TRBV6-2 and TRBV6-3, were excluded.

The receptor was isolated from a man aged 25 to 45 in good health and CMV-seropositive. Sequenced: PBMCs. The chain has TRBV18 and TRBJ1-1; D not certain. The CDR3 nucleotides are TGTGCCAGCTCACCACGTCGGACTGATGCTGAAGCTTTCTTT. The encoded protein is CASSPRRTDAEAFF.